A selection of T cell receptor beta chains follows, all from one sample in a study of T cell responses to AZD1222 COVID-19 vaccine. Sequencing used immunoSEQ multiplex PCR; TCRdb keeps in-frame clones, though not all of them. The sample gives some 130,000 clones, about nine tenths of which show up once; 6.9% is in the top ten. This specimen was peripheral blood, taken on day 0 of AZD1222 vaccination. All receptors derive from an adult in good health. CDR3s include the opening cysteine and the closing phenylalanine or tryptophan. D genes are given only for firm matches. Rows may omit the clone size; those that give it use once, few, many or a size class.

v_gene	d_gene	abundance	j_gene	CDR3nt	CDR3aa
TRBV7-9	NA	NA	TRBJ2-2	TGTGCCAGCAGCCTTCGGACAGCCGTTAACACCGGGGAGCTGTTTTTT	CASSLRTAVNTGELFF
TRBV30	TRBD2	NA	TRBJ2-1	TGTGCCTGGAGTGTACCCCTGAGCGGGGGGCGGCATGAGCAGTTCTTC	CAWSVPLSGGRHEQFF
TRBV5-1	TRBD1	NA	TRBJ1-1	TGCGCCAGCAGCAAGGGACAGGGGCCCACTGAAGCTTTCTTT	CASSKGQGPTEAFF
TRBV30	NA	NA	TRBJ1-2	TGTGCCTGGACCTCGGCAGGCTGGGGCTACACCTTC	CAWTSAGWGYTF
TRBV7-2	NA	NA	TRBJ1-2	TGTGCCAGCAGCGGAGGGGGTAGGCTTGGCTATGGCTACACCTTC	CASSGGGRLGYGYTF
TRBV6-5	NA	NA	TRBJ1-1	TGTGCCAGCAGGGGAGAGGGTGACACTGAAGCTTTCTTT	CASRGEGDTEAFF
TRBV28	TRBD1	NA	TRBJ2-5	TGTGCCAGCAGTCGGCCGGGACAGGGTTTAGAGACCCAGTACTTC	CASSRPGQGLETQYF
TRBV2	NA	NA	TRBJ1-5	TGTGCCAGCAGTGAAAGTAGCCAGGGTCAGCCCCAGCATTTT	CASSESSQGQPQHF
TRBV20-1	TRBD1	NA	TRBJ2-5	TGCAGTGCTAGTAAAGGGGGCCGGCTCCAAGAGACCCAGTACTTC	CSASKGGRLQETQYF
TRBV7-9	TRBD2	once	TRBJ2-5	TGTGCCAGCAGCGCCCCTAGCGGGGGGAGGGAGACCCAGTACTTC	CASSAPSGGRETQYF
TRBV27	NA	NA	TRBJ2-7	TGTGCCAGCAGTCCTAGGGCCGTAGCCTACGAGCAGTACTTC	CASSPRAVAYEQYF
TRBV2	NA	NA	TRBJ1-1	TGTGCCAGCAGGTCCTTATTCGTTGGCACTGAAGCTTTCTTT	CASRSLFVGTEAFF
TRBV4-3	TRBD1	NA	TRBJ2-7	TGCGCCAGCAGCCAAGATCGATGGGTTACACAGGGGTACGAGCAGTACTTC	CASSQDRWVTQGYEQYF
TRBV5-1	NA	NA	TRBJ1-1	TGCGCCAGCAGCCTGAAGAATTTGGCCGGGGGGAAGAACACTGAAGCTTTCTTT	CASSLKNLAGGKNTEAFF
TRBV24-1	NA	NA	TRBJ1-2	TGTGCCACCAGTGAGAGGGCAAATAACTATGGCTACACCTTC	CATSERANNYGYTF
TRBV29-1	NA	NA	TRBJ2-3	TGCAGCGTTGATTACAGCTCCACGGATACGCAGTATTTT	CSVDYSSTDTQYF
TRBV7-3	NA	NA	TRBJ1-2	TGTGCCAGCAGCTTAACGTCCACAGAACCTATTGGCTACACCTTC	CASSLTSTEPIGYTF
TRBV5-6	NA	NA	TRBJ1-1	TGTGCCAGCAGCTTCACAGGGAGGGTGATTATAGGGGCTTTCTTT	CASSFTGRVIIGAFF
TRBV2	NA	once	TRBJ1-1	TGTGCCAGCAGTGAAAGGCTTGGGAAGAACACTGAAGCTTTCTTT	CASSERLGKNTEAFF
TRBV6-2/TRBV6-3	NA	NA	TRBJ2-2	TGTGCCAGCAGCCGGACTGGGTCCGGGGAGCTGTTTTTT	CASSRTGSGELFF
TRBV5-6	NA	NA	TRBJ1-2	TGTGCCAGCAGCTTGGACATGAACTATGGCTACACCTTC	CASSLDMNYGYTF
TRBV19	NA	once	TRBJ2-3	TGTGCCAGTAGTATTGGTGACGGTGCAGATACGCAGTATTTT	CASSIGDGADTQYF
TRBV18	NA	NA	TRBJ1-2	TGTGCCAGCTCACCTGTCGGGAACTATGGCTACACCTTC	CASSPVGNYGYTF
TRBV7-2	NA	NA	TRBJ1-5	TGTGCCAGCAGCCTTAGGTGGCCGGGCCAGCCCCAGCATTTT	CASSLRWPGQPQHF
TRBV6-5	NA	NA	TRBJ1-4	TGTGCCAGCAGTCCTGGGGGGGCTGGTGAAAAACTGTTTTTT	CASSPGGAGEKLFF
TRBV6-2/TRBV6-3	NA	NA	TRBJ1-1	TGTGCCAGCAACCCACAGGGCAACACTGAAGCTTTCTTT	CASNPQGNTEAFF
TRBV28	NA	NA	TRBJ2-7	TGTGCCAGCAGTCGGACAGTTTACGAGCAGTACTTC	CASSRTVYEQYF
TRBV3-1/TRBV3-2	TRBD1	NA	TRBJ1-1	TGTGCCAGCAGCTTTCAGGACAGGGAGGTGACTGAAGCTTTCTTT	CASSFQDREVTEAFF
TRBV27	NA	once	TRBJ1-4	TGTGCCAGCAGTCCGGTGGGGAGGGGTGAAAAACTGTTTTTT	CASSPVGRGEKLFF
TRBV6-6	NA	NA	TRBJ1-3	TGTGCCAGCAGTTACGAGAGTATTGGAAACACCATATATTTT	CASSYESIGNTIYF
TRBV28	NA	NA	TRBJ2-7	TGTGCCAGCAGTTTCCTCCCGGGCAGGTCCTACGAGCAGTACTTC	CASSFLPGRSYEQYF
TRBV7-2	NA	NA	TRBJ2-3	TGTGCCAGCAGCTTAGTCCGGGGTGGAGCAGATACGCAGTATTTT	CASSLVRGGADTQYF